This TCR beta chain is drawn from a study of T cell repertoires in cytomegalovirus infection. This clonotype was detected many times. A single record per CDR3 protein comes from TCRdb applying MiXCR to the reads. This sample has some 100,000 distinct CDR3 sequences; more than 20% occur once, and the top ten carry roughly 43%. The sequencing input was CD8+ T cells from PBMCs. The receptor was isolated from a human donor in good health (CMV status not recorded). Some clones in this sample may be carry-over from other donors' samples.

The CDR3 sequence: CASSTTGAYNEQFF. DNA of the CDR3: TGTGCCAGCAGCACGACAGGGGCCTACAATGAGCAGTTCTTC. The V gene is TRBV7-6, the J gene TRBJ2-1, with 8 bases that match TRBD1. The germline CDR1 and CDR2 sequences are SGHVS and FNYEAQ. The CDR3 is 14 residues long. V trimming: 5 bases; J trimming: 2 bases; junction bases outside the gene matches: 2.